This T cell receptor (beta chain) was obtained from a study of memory CD4+ T cells and cytomegalovirus serostatus. About the study: Donors were healthy Belgian adults, several CMV seropositive and around 24 seronegative.

Authors' processing steps: Out-of-frame sequences were removed, leaving a few million distinct TCRbeta sequences. TCRdb's copy holds only in-frame clones and misses some; the assay was immunoSEQ multiplex PCR. V and J calls and clone size are those listed in that table; D and trimming were worked out from the DNA. The sample shows approximately 46,000 clones, around 74% of them seen only once. V shed 6 bases and J shed 6 bases, with 18 bases lying between them. The germline V gene has CDR1 SGHRS and CDR2 YFSETQ. The CDR3 has 14 amino acids. The sort gate was single viable CD3+CD4+CD8-CD45RO+ cells for memory CD4+ T cells. Total CD4+ T cells were enriched by CD4 positive selection.

The sequencing sample was made of memory CD4+ T cells from blood. The genes are TRBV5-1 and TRBJ1-1, with D uncertain. The sequence was obtained from an adult in good health and CMV-seropositive. In DNA form, the CDR3 reads TGCGCCAGCAAGGCCGAGTTAGAGGTATCTGAAGCTTTCTTT. Amino acid sequence: CASKAELEVSEAFF.